This T cell receptor beta chain originates from a study of cytomegalovirus exposure and HLA in healthy donors. A note on this clone: Its antigen is unidentified.

PCR amplification relied on 60 Vbeta primers (plus 13 Jbeta primers). Clones were sequenced by immunoSEQ multiplex PCR, and TCRdb holds only the in-frame ones, with some missing. The table has a few hundred thousand clones, approximately 80% seen once. The V end was cut by 2 bases, the J end by 6 bases, with 28 bases between. The V gene's germline CDR1 is SGHAT and CDR2 FQNNGV. CDR3 length: 19 amino acids. Study results and caveats: Relative to equally common others, HLA-associated TCR beta chains showed greater clonal expansion in a later analysis.

The chain couples TRBV11-2 to TRBJ1-1; no reliable D call. The sequence was collected from a man in his forties in good health and CMV-seronegative. Sequencing was performed on PBMCs. The CDR3 spells CASSLFHGSFGEGFAEAFF. The CDR3 DNA reads TGTGCCAGCAGCTTATTCCATGGGTCGTTTGGGGAGGGTTTCGCTGAAGCTTTCTTT.